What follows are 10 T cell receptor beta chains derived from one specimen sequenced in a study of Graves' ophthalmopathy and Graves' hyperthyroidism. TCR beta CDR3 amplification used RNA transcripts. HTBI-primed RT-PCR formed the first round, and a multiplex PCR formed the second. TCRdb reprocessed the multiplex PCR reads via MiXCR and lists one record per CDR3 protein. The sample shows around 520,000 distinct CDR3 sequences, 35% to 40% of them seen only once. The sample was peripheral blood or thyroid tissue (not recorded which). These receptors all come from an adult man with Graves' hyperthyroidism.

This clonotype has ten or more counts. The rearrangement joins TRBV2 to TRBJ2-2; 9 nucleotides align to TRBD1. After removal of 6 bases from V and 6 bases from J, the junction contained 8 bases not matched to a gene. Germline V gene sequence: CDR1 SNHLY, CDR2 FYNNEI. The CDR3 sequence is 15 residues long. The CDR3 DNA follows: TGTGCCAGCAGCCCCGGGACAGGGACCGCCGGGGAGCTGTTTTTT. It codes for CASSPGTGTAGELFF.

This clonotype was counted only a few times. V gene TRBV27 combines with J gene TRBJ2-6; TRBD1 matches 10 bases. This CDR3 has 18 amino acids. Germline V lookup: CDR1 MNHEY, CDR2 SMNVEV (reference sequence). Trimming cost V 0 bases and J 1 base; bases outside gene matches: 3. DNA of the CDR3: TGTGCCAGCAGTTTATCATGGGGACAGGGGTCTGGGGCCAACGTCCTGACTTTC. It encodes CASSLSWGQGSGANVLTF.

DNA for the CDR3: TGTGCCAGTAGTCAGGGGACTAGCGGGGGGGCGAACACCGGGGAGCTGTTTTTT. Translation: CASSQGTSGGANTGELFF. This sequence joins TRBV19 and TRBJ2-2, with TRBD2 matching 16 bases. V gave up 5 bases and J gave up 0 bases; unmatched junction bases: 3. CDR1 LNHDA and CDR2 SQIVND come from the germline V gene (reference sequence). CDR3 length equals 18 residues.

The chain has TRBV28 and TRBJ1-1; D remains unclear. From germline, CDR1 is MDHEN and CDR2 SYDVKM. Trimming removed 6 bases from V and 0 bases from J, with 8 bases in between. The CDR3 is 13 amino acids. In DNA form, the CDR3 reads TGTGCCAGCAGCGAGGCCCTGAACACTGAAGCTTTCTTT. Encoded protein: CASSEALNTEAFF.

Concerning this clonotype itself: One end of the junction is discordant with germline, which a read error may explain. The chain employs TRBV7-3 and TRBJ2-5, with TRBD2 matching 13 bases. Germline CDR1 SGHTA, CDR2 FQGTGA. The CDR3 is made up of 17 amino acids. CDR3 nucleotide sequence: TGTGCCAGCAGCGGCGGACTAGCGGGGGTGTACCAAGAGACCCAGTGCTTC. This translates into CASSGGLAGVYQETQCF.

In DNA, the CDR3 is TGTGCCAGCAGCTGGGCCGCCCGGGGACCCAAGAACACTGAAGCTTTCTTT. It is translated as CASSWAARGPKNTEAFF. V and J are TRBV5-6 and TRBJ1-1, with D tentatively TRBD1 (5 bases). CDR1 and CDR2 from the germline V gene are SGHDT and YYEEEE. Trimming removed 3 bases from V and 1 base from J, with 19 bases in between. This CDR3 contains 17 residues.

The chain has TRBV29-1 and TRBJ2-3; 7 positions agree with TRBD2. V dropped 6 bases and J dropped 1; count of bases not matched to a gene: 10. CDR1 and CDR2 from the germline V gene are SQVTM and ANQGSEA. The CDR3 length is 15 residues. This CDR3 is CSVAVLAVRTDTQYF. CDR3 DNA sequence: TGCAGCGTAGCAGTGCTAGCGGTCCGCACAGATACGCAGTATTTT.

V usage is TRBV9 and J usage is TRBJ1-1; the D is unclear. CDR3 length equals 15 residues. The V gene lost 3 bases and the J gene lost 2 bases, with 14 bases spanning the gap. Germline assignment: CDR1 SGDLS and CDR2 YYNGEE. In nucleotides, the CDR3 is TGTGCCAGCAGCGAGCGGATCTCGGCCAACACTGAAGCTTTCTTT. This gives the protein CASSERISANTEAFF.

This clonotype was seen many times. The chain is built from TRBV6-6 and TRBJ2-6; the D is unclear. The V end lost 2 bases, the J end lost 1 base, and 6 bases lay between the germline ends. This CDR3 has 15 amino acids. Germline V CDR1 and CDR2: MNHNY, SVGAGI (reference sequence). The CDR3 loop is CASSYRNSGANVLTF. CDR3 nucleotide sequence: TGTGCCAGCAGTTACCGGAATTCTGGGGCCAACGTCCTGACTTTC.

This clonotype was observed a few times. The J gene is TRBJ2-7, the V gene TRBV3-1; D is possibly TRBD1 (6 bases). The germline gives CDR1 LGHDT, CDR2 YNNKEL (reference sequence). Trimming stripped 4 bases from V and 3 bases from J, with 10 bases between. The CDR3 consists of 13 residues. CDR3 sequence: CASSRGGGYEQYF. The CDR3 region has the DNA TGTGCCAGCAGCCGAGGGGGTGGCTACGAGCAGTACTTC.